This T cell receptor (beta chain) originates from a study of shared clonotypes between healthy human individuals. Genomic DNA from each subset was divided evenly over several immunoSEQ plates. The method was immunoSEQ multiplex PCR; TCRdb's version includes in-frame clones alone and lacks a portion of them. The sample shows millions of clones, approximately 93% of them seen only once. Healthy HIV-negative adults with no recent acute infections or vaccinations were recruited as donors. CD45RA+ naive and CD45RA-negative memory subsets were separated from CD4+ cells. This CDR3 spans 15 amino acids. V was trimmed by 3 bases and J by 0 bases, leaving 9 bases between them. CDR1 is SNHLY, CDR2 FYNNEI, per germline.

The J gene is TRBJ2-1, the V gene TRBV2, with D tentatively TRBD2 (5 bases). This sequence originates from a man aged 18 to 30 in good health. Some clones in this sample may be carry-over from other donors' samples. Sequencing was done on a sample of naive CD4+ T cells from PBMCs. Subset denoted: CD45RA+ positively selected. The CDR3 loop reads CASSDRGYSYNEQFF. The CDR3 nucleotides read TGTGCCAGCAGTGACCGGGGTTACTCCTACAATGAGCAGTTCTTC.